This TCR beta chain was captured by sequencing in a study of cytomegalovirus exposure and HLA in healthy donors. The germline V gene has CDR1 SEHNR and CDR2 FQNEAQ (reference sequence). V lost 5 bases to trimming and J lost 4 bases; unmatched junction nucleotides: 6. The CDR3 length is 17 residues. TCRdb's table, derived via immunoSEQ multiplex PCR, lists solely in-frame clones and lacks some. The sample lists 90,000 to 150,000 clones, 88% occurring once. The sample comprised PBMCs. The clonotype originates from a woman aged 18-29 years in good health and CMV-seropositive. The chain is built from TRBV7-9 and TRBJ2-6, with TRBD1 matching 12 bases. The CDR3 DNA is TGTGCCAGCAGCACGGGACAGGGGGCCCCCGGGGCCAACGTCCTGACTTTC. Translated, it gives CASSTGQGAPGANVLTF.